This passage covers 15 T cell receptor beta chains from one sample sequenced in a study of early T cells in non-severe SARS-CoV-2 infection. TCRdb re-called the 5' RACE reads through MiXCR, storing one row per CDR3 protein. The sample lists roughly 64,000 distinct CDR3 sequences, around 10% occurring once. The specimen was whole blood, collected at baseline. These receptors were collected from an adult who was a healthcare worker with PCR-confirmed SARS-CoV-2 infection or an uninfected control (not recorded which).

This clonotype was seen ten or more times. The chain has TRBV18 and TRBJ2-3; TRBD2 aligns across 10 bases. The V segment lost 3 bases and the J segment 0 bases; nucleotides outside the gene matches: 6. The CDR3 sequence is 17 residues long. CDR1 KGHSH and CDR2 LQKENI come from the germline V gene. The CDR3 loop is CASSPRTSGVSTDTQYF. CDR3 nucleotide sequence: TGTGCCAGCTCACCCAGGACTAGCGGCGTTAGCACAGATACGCAGTATTTT. The variable domain in full, with the rest retrieved from reference TRBV18 and TRBJ2-3, is NAGVMQNPRHLVRRRGQEARLRCSPMKGHSHVYWYRQLPEEGLKFMVYLQKENIIDESGMPKERFSAEFPKEGPSILRIQQVVRGDSAAYFCASSPRTSGVSTDTQYFGPGTRLTVL.

The gene calls are TRBV6-5 and TRBJ2-1; TRBD1 matches 8 bases. This CDR3 is built from 18 residues. Germline values: CDR1 MNHEY, CDR2 SVGAGI. The junction had 16 bases not matched to a gene; V was cut back by 0 bases and J by 9 bases. CDR3 nucleotide sequence: TGTGCCAGCAGTTACTCGTTGGGTTCAGGACAGGGTACCGGTGAGCAGTTCTTC. Amino acids: CASSYSLGSGQGTGEQFF.

The rearrangement uses TRBV5-6 and TRBJ1-6, with unresolved D. This CDR3 contains 12 residues. V was cut by 6 bases and J by 7 bases, with 8 bases left in between. Germline V gene lookup returns CDR1 SGHDT and CDR2 YYEEEE. CDR3 amino acids: CASTAPNSPLHF. DNA for the CDR3: TGTGCCAGCACCGCCCCGAATTCACCCCTCCACTTT.

This clonotype was counted at least ten times. V and J are TRBV11-2 and TRBJ2-3; D is unclear. Germline V gene data show CDR1 as SGHAT and CDR2 as FQNNGV. The CDR3 sequence is 14 residues long. V lost 4 bases and J lost 6, with 14 bases in between. The CDR3 loop is CASSSGSAVDTQYF. The DNA for the CDR3 is TGTGCCAGCAGCTCAGGCTCGGCAGTGGATACGCAGTATTTT.

CDR3 nucleotide sequence: TGTGCCAGCAGTTTGTCAGGGGTACCCGGCTACGAGCAGTACTTC. The encoded protein is CASSLSGVPGYEQYF. This sequence joins TRBV12-3 or TRBV12-4 and TRBJ2-7; TRBD1 might be the D (6 bases). Between the trimmed V and J ends, which lost 3 bases and 3 bases, there was a span of 15 bases. CDR3 length equals 15 residues.

The J gene is TRBJ2-3, the V gene TRBV7-9, with D possibly being TRBD1 or TRBD2 (5 bases each). V was pared by 5 bases and J by 0 bases, with 15 bases between. Per germline, CDR1 SEHNR and CDR2 FQNEAQ (reference sequence). The CDR3 is made up of 16 amino acids. CDR3 nucleotide sequence: TGTGCCAGCAGCCCCCCGGGACGGCGAAGCACAGATACGCAGTATTTT. Residues: CASSPPGRRSTDTQYF.

This clonotype turned up a few times. This chain uses TRBV3-1 with TRBJ2-5; no firm D call. CDR3 length: 14 amino acids. In germline, CDR1 is LGHDT, CDR2 YNNKEL (reference sequence). Trimming left V 1 base short and J 1 base short, with 7 bases between. The CDR3 reads CASSQASLQETQYF. CDR3 nucleotides: TGTGCCAGCAGCCAAGCCAGTCTCCAAGAGACCCAGTACTTC.

This clonotype was picked up a small number of times. The gene calls are TRBV20-1 and TRBJ2-5; D uncertain. The CDR3 is 11 amino acids. Germline V gene sequence: CDR1 DFQATT, CDR2 SNEGSKA (reference sequence). V was cut by 1 base and J by 2 bases, with 2 bases left in between. This CDR3 is CSARAQETQYF. CDR3 in DNA: TGCAGTGCTAGAGCGCAAGAGACCCAGTACTTC.

This clonotype was seen only a few times. V usage is TRBV29-1 and J usage is TRBJ1-2, with unresolved D. V dropped 4 bases and J dropped 8 bases, with 17 bases sitting between them. Germline assignment: CDR1 SQVTM and CDR2 ANQGSEA. The CDR3 loop spans 13 amino acids. Here the CDR3 reads CSVAVGKQQGYTF. The CDR3 DNA reads TGCAGCGTTGCGGTGGGGAAACAGCAGGGCTACACCTTC.

In this sample, this clonotype turned up many times. The chain recombines TRBV6-6 with TRBJ1-4, with TRBD1 matching over 9 bases. J was trimmed by 0 bases and V by 6 bases; bases with no gene match: 8. The germline V gene encodes CDR1 MNHNY and CDR2 SVGAGI (reference sequence). The CDR3 has 17 amino acids. The CDR3 bases are TGTGCCAGCAGCCCCGACAGGGGGAAAGCAACTAATGAAAAACTGTTTTTT. As protein: CASSPDRGKATNEKLFF.

The J gene is TRBJ2-3, the V gene TRBV4-3, with D possibly TRBD2 on 6 matching bases. CDR3 length: 15 amino acids. The germline gives CDR1 LGHNA, CDR2 YSLEER. Trimming shortened V by 0 bases and J by 2 bases, and 9 bases separated the two germline ends. Here the CDR3 reads CASSQEWGVTDTQYF. For the CDR3, the DNA is TGCGCCAGCAGCCAAGAGTGGGGGGTCACAGATACGCAGTATTTT.

V usage is TRBV6-5 and J usage is TRBJ1-1; possibly TRBD1 for D (5 bases). Germline CDR1 is MNHEY and CDR2 is SVGAGI. The CDR3 has 14 residues. The ends were cut back, 6 bases at V and 1 base at J, with 12 bases in the middle. CDR3 loop: CASSPPTGNTEAFF. In DNA, the CDR3 is TGTGCCAGCAGCCCCCCTACAGGGAACACTGAAGCTTTCTTT.

This clonotype showed up just a few times. The chain couples TRBV11-2 to TRBJ2-1, with 9 bases aligning to TRBD1. Germline V CDR1 and CDR2: SGHAT, FQNNGV. The CDR3 is made up of 15 amino acids. The junction had 6 bases not matched to a gene; V was cut back by 3 bases and J by 6 bases. CDR3 protein: CASSFRDRAFNEQFF. In nucleotides, the CDR3 is TGTGCCAGCAGCTTCCGGGACAGGGCCTTCAATGAGCAGTTCTTC.

The chain employs TRBV10-3 and TRBJ1-5; no reliable D call. The CDR3 totals 11 residues. The germline V gene has CDR1 ENHRY and CDR2 SYGVKD. Trimming took off 10 bases at V and 8 bases at J, with 12 bases between the two ends. The CDR3 DNA sequence: TGTGCCACCGGGGAGGTTGAGCCCCAGCATTTT. Its translation: CATGEVEPQHF.

The genes are TRBV19 and TRBJ1-2; D unclear. Trimming removed 4 bases from V and 2 bases from J, with 8 bases in between. The germline gives CDR1 LNHDA, CDR2 SQIVND (reference sequence). The CDR3 is 13 amino acids. This chain's CDR3 is CASSTVGNYGYTF. The CDR3 bases are TGTGCCAGTAGTACAGTTGGAAACTATGGCTACACCTTC. Combining the CDR3 with reference TRBV19 and TRBJ1-2 gives the whole variable domain DGGITQSPKYLFRKEGQNVTLSCEQNLNHDAMYWYRQDPGQGLRLIYYSQIVNDFQKGDIAEGYSVSREKKESFPLTVTSAQKNPTAFYLCASSTVGNYGYTFGSGTRLTVV.